The 9 T cell receptor beta chains in this list originate from one sample, sequenced in a study of OX40 agonist ivuxolimab in advanced cancers. Data came from immunoSEQ multiplex PCR; TCRdb stores just in-frame clones and leaves some out. This sample has about 48,000 clones; around 89% occur once, and the top ten carry roughly 28%. Source: CD4+ or CD8+ T cells sorted from blood, taken in a trial of the OX40 agonist ivuxolimab. Source of these receptors: an adult with an advanced solid tumor such as melanoma, head and neck, liver or kidney cancer.

The genes are TRBV7-3 and TRBJ2-5; the D is unclear. The ends were cut back, 5 bases at V and 1 base at J, with 14 bases in the middle. The CDR3 contains 15 residues. CDR1 and CDR2 (germline): SGHTA, FQGTGA. The CDR3 sequence: CASSPVVATQETQYF. The CDR3 coding sequence is TGTGCCAGCAGCCCCGTCGTCGCCACCCAAGAGACCCAGTACTTC.

This chain's CDR3 is CASSLASGGNEQFF. CDR3 nucleotide sequence: TGCGCCAGCAGCTTGGCGTCAGGGGGCAATGAGCAGTTCTTC. The chain uses TRBV5-1 and TRBJ2-1; 7 bases are a match to TRBD1. Germline CDR1 reads SGHRS; CDR2 reads YFSETQ. The CDR3 spans 14 residues. V shed 0 bases and J 6 bases; nucleotides not matched to a gene: 3.

A note on this clone: At one of its ends the junction is not consistent with the germline gene, which may arise from a read error. This chain links TRBV7-9 with TRBJ2-2; 11 nucleotides line up with TRBD2. The CDR3 is 16 amino acids. The V gene's germline CDR1 is SEHNR and CDR2 FQNEAQ (reference sequence). CDR3 region: CAGSHTSGSLAGELFF. The CDR3 DNA reads TGTGCCGGCAGCCATACTAGCGGGAGTCTGGCCGGGGAGCTGTTTTTT.

This clone appeared a single time. V gene TRBV9 combines with J gene TRBJ2-3, with a possible D match to TRBD2 (6 bases). V lost 1 base and J 2 bases, leaving 14 bases between the germline ends. The CDR3 is 16 residues long. From germline, CDR1 is SGDLS and CDR2 YYNGEE. The CDR3: CASSVYAGTHTDTQYF. CDR3 in DNA: TGTGCCAGCAGCGTATATGCGGGGACGCACACAGATACGCAGTATTTT. The variable domain in full, completed from reference TRBV9 and TRBJ2-3, reads DSGVTQTPKHLITATGQRVTLRCSPRSGDLSVYWYQQSLDQGLQFLIQYYNGEERAKGNILERFSAQQFPDLHSELNLSSLELGDSALYFCASSVYAGTHTDTQYFGPGTRLTVL.

This clone was observed a single time. The rearrangement uses TRBV5-1 and TRBJ2-1; D is possibly TRBD2 (5 bases). CDR1 and CDR2 (germline): SGHRS, YFSETQ. CDR3 length: 12 residues. The ends were cut back, 3 bases at V and 8 bases at J, with 9 bases in the middle. In DNA, the CDR3 is TGCGCCAGCAGCTCCCTGGAGGATGAGCAGTTCTTC. Amino acids: CASSSLEDEQFF.

The genes are TRBV2 and TRBJ1-5, with D maybe TRBD1 (5 bases). V was trimmed by 6 bases and J by 0 bases, leaving 12 bases between them. CDR3 length: 15 residues. The germline V gene has CDR1 SNHLY and CDR2 FYNNEI. The chain's CDR3 is CASRDPQDSNQPQHF. The CDR3 DNA reads TGTGCCAGCAGAGATCCACAGGATAGCAATCAGCCCCAGCATTTT. The full variable domain, with the rest looked up from reference TRBV2 and TRBJ1-5, is EPEVTQTPSHQVTQMGQEVILRCVPISNHLYFYWYRQILGQKVEFLVSFYNNEISEKSEIFDDQFSVERPDGSNFTLKIRSTKLEDSAMYFCASRDPQDSNQPQHFGDGTRLSIL.

J is TRBJ2-6 and V is TRBV9; D assignment may be TRBD1 or TRBD2 (5 bases each). V was trimmed by 4 bases and J by 4 bases, leaving 21 bases between them. The CDR3 consists of 18 residues. Germline V gene data show CDR1 as SGDLS and CDR2 as YYNGEE. The CDR3 loop is CASSKVVGQGPGANVLTF. The CDR3 nucleotides read TGTGCCAGCAGCAAAGTAGTGGGCCAGGGACCCGGGGCCAACGTCCTGACTTTC.

The V gene is TRBV5-5, the J gene TRBJ2-7; 7 positions agree with TRBD1. The V gene end was trimmed by 6 bases and the J gene end by 0 bases; junction bases not matched to a gene: 9. Germline values: CDR1 SGHKS, CDR2 YYEKEE (reference sequence). The CDR3 spans 15 residues. The CDR3 DNA reads TGTGCCAGCACCACGGGACAGTCGAGCTCCTACGAGCAGTACTTC. Translated, it gives CASTTGQSSSYEQYF.

This clone was observed a handful of times. The chain links TRBV19 to TRBJ2-3, with a weak D call TRBD2 (7 bases). The CDR3 has 16 residues. Looked up from germline, CDR1 is LNHDA and CDR2 is SQIVND (reference sequence). V gave up 5 bases and J gave up 6 bases, with 21 bases separating them. DNA of the CDR3: TGTGCCAGTAGTCCTCGCGGGCGGGGGCCTGGGGATACGCAGTATTTT. It translates to CASSPRGRGPGDTQYF.